The 16 T cell receptor beta chains below were found in one sample sequenced in a study of technical replicates of blood from a handful of donors. TCRdb's copy holds only in-frame clones and misses some; the assay was immunoSEQ multiplex PCR. The profile shows just under 85,000 clones, 85% to 95% of them singletons. The material sequenced was T cells isolated from PBMCs. Receptor source: a human donor in good health.

This chain joins TRBV6-6 and TRBJ2-7; the D gene is possibly TRBD1 (6 bases). Trimming left V 7 bases short and J 6 bases short, with 19 bases between. This CDR3 comprises 14 residues. Germline-derived CDR1 and CDR2 are MNHNY and SVGAGI (reference sequence). The CDR3 sequence is CASTYFQTGSEQYF. As DNA, the CDR3 is TGTGCCAGCACCTATTTTCAAACAGGGAGCGAGCAGTACTTC.

This chain uses TRBV21-1 with TRBJ1-1. TRBV21-1 is shown as a pseudogene. CDR3 length: 16 amino acids. CDR3 sequence (DNA): TGTGCCAGCAGCAACCCTTCCGGGGTCGTGAACACTGAAGCTTTCTTT. Protein sequence: CASSNPSGVVNTEAFF.

The chain is built from TRBV7-9 and TRBJ2-1; TRBD1 agrees at 7 bases. The V and J ends lost 5 bases and 3 bases, in that order; junction bases with no gene match: 7. Looked up from germline, CDR1 is SEHNR and CDR2 is FQNEAQ (reference sequence). This CDR3 has 15 amino acids. CDR3 in amino acids: CASSVDRVGYNEQFF. DNA for the CDR3: TGTGCCAGCAGCGTAGACAGGGTCGGCTACAATGAGCAGTTCTTC.

This clone was counted between two and nine times. This rearrangement joins TRBV27 to TRBJ1-1; D is possibly TRBD1 (5 bases). The CDR3 loop spans 16 amino acids. Looked up from germline, CDR1 is MNHEY and CDR2 is SMNVEV (reference sequence). With 3 bases removed from V and 1 base from J, the gap between germline ends came to 15 bases. CDR3 residues: CASSLSGGKGNTEAFF. CDR3 nucleotide sequence: TGTGCCAGCAGTTTGAGCGGGGGTAAGGGGAACACTGAAGCTTTCTTT.

The chain is built from TRBV7-2 and TRBJ2-5, with TRBD2 identical over 8 bases. The CDR3 has 16 residues. V lost 4 bases to trimming and J lost 2 bases; unmatched junction nucleotides: 9. Germline CDR1 SGHTA, CDR2 FQGNSA. The CDR3 bases are TGTGCCAGCAGCTCCACTTTCACGGGGGGGCAAGAGACCCAGTACTTC. Translating gives CASSSTFTGGQETQYF.

The chain uses TRBV7-2 and TRBJ2-5; D call uncertain. Trimming stripped 0 bases from V and 2 bases from J, with 4 bases between. CDR1 is SGHTA and CDR2 is FQGNSA in the germline V gene. CDR3 size: 13 residues. The CDR3 protein is CASSLAQQETQYF. Here the CDR3 DNA reads TGTGCCAGCAGCTTAGCCCAGCAAGAGACCCAGTACTTC.

The chain uses TRBV28 and TRBJ1-1; the D gene is possibly TRBD1 (5 bases). This CDR3 spans 15 amino acids. Germline CDR1 is MDHEN and CDR2 is SYDVKM. V dropped 6 bases and J dropped 1 base, with 15 bases sitting between them. For the CDR3, the DNA is TGTGCCAGCAGCCCCTCGTCGGGGGGGAACACTGAAGCTTTCTTT. Protein product: CASSPSSGGNTEAFF.

The CDR3 reads CASSTREGGPSYNEQFF. The CDR3 nucleotides are TGCGCCAGCAGCACTAGGGAGGGGGGGCCTTCCTACAATGAGCAGTTCTTC. The chain employs TRBV4-1 and TRBJ2-1; D perhaps matches TRBD2 (7 bases). The CDR3 is 17 residues long. In germline, CDR1 is MGHRA, CDR2 YSYEKL. The ends were cut back, 5 bases at V and 1 base at J, with 18 bases in the middle.

V and J are TRBV5-8 and TRBJ2-3; a weak D match, TRBD1 (6 bases). With 5 bases removed from V and 6 bases from J, the gap between germline ends came to 19 bases. CDR3 length equals 15 residues. Germline CDR1 is SGHTS and CDR2 is YDEGEE. In DNA, the CDR3 is TGTGCCAGCAGGGCCGGGACCGGGACACTGGATACGCAGTATTTT. Translating gives CASRAGTGTLDTQYF. Looking up the rest from reference TRBV5-8 and TRBJ2-3 gives the full variable domain: EAGVTQSPTHLIKTRGQQATLRCSPISGHTSVYWYQQALGLGLQFLLWYDEGEERNRGNFPPRFSGRQFPNYSSELNVNALELEDSALYLCASRAGTGTLDTQYFGPGTRLTVL.

The chain carries TRBV10-2 and TRBJ2-5; 8 bases match TRBD2. The length of the CDR3 is 13 residues. The V segment lost 4 bases and the J segment 9 bases; nucleotides outside the gene matches: 7. Per the germline V gene, CDR1 is WSHSY and CDR2 is SAAADI. In DNA form, the CDR3 reads TGCGCCAGCAGTGCAGCGGGGGAGCGGGCCCAGTACTTC. Amino acid sequence: CASSAAGERAQYF.

The V and J genes are TRBV5-1 and TRBJ2-2; D remains ambiguous. Germline V gene sequence: CDR1 SGHRS, CDR2 YFSETQ. V lost 2 bases, J lost 5 bases, and 13 bases lay in between. The CDR3 loop spans 15 amino acids. The CDR3 DNA sequence: TGCGCCAGCAGCTTCGACCCGGTCGGGACCGGGGAGCTGTTTTTT. Protein product: CASSFDPVGTGELFF.

The J gene is TRBJ2-5, the V gene TRBV19, with TRBD1 identical over 9 bases. The V segment lost 6 bases and the J segment 3 bases; nucleotides outside the gene matches: 2. Germline loops: CDR1 LNHDA, CDR2 SQIVND (reference sequence). The CDR3 covers 13 residues. The CDR3, as DNA: TGTGCCAGTAGGCGACAGGGGGAAGAGACCCAGTACTTC. Translated: CASRRQGEETQYF.

V gene TRBV5-6 combines with J gene TRBJ1-6; D perhaps matches TRBD1 (6 bases). The CDR3 is made up of 17 amino acids. Germline V gene lookup returns CDR1 SGHDT and CDR2 YYEEEE. V was shortened by 3 bases and J by 4 bases, with 17 bases between the two germline ends. CDR3 sequence: CASSYSRQELYNSPLHF. The CDR3, as DNA: TGTGCCAGCAGCTACTCGCGACAGGAACTTTATAATTCACCCCTCCACTTT.

The chain joins TRBV7-2 to TRBJ2-7, with D tentatively TRBD2 (5 bases). The CDR3 covers 13 residues. Germline V gives CDR1 SGHTA, CDR2 FQGNSA. The V end lost 3 bases, the J end lost 1 base, and 7 bases lay between the germline ends. As DNA, the CDR3 is TGTGCCAGCAGCTTCCAGCGGTCCTACGAGCAGTACTTC. Its protein is CASSFQRSYEQYF.

The rearrangement links TRBV5-8 to TRBJ1-2, with 7 bases matching TRBD1. With V trimmed by 5 bases and J by 10 bases, 17 bases remained unmatched. The CDR3 totals 15 residues. CDR1 and CDR2 (germline): SGHTS, YDEGEE. The DNA for the CDR3 is TGTGCCAGCAGTAGCCCTGGGACAGTCCGAGCACCCTACACCTTC. As protein: CASSSPGTVRAPYTF.

This chain links TRBV11-2 with TRBJ1-2, with TRBD1 as a possible D gene (6 bases). There are 14 residues in the CDR3. The V gene's germline CDR1 is SGHAT and CDR2 FQNNGV. V lost 1 base to trimming and J lost 4 bases, with 10 bases between them. CDR3 nucleotides: TGTGCCAGCAGCTTAGGGCCCAGGGGCTATGGCTACACCTTC. Translation gives CASSLGPRGYGYTF.